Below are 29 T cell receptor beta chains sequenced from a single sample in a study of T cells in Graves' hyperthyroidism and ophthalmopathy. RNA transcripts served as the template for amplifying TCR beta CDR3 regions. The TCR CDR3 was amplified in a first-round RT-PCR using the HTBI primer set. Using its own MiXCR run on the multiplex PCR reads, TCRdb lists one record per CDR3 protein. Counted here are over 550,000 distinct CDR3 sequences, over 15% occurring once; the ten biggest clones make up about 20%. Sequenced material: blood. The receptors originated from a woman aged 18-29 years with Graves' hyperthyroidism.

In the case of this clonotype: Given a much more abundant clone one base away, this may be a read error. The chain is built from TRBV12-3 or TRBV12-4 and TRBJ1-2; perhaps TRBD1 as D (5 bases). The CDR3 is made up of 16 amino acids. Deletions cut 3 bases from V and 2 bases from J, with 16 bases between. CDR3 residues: CASSFTPGLDNYGYTF. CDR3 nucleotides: TGTGCCAGCAGTTTTACTCCGGGACTGGACAACTATGGCTACACCTTC.

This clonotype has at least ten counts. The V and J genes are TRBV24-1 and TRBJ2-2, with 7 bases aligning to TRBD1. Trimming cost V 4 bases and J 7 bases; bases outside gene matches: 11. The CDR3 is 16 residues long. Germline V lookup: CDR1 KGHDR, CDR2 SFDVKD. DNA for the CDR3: TGTGCCACCAGTGACCCGACAGGGCAAGGAAGCGGGGAGCTGTTTTTT. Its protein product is CATSDPTGQGSGELFF.

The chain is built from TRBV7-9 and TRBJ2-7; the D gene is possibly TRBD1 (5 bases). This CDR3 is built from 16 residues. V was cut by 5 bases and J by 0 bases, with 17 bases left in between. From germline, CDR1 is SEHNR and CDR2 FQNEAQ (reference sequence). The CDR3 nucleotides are TGTGCCAGCAGCCCCAAAAGGGGCGGATCCTCCTACGAGCAGTACTTC. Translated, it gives CASSPKRGGSSYEQYF.

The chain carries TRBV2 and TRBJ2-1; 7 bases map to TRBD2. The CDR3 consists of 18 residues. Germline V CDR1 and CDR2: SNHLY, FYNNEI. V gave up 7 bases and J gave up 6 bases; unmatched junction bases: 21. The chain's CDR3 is CASMGGPGWAGVFNEQFF. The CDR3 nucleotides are TGTGCCAGCATGGGCGGCCCCGGCTGGGCGGGAGTTTTCAATGAGCAGTTCTTC.

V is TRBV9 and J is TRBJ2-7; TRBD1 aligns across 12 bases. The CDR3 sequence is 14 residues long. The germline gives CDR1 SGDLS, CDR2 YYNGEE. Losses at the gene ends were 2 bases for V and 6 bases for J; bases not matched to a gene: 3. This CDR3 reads CASSVRDRGPEQYF. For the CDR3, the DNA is TGTGCCAGCAGCGTTCGGGACAGGGGGCCCGAGCAGTACTTC.

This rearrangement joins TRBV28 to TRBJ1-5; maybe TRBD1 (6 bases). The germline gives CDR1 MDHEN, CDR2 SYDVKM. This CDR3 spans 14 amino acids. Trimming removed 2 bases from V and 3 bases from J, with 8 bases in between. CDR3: CASSLPGANQPQHF. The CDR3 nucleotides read TGTGCCAGCAGTTTACCGGGGGCCAATCAGCCCCAGCATTTT.

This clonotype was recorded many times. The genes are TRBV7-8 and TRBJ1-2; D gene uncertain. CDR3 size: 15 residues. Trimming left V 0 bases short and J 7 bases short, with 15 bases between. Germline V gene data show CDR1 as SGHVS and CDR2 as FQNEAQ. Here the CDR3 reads CASSLAELTTFGYTF. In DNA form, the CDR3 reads TGTGCCAGCAGCTTAGCCGAACTTACGACATTTGGCTACACCTTC.

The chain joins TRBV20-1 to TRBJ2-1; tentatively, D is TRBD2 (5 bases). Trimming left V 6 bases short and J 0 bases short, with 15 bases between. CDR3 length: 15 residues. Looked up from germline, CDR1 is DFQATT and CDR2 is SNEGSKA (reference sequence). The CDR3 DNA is TGCAGTGCGGCGTATAGGGAGAGCTCCTACAATGAGCAGTTCTTC. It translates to CSAAYRESSYNEQFF.

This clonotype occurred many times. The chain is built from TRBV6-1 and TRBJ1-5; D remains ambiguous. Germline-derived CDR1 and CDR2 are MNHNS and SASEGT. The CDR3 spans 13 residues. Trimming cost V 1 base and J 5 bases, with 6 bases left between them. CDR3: CASSEGGDQPQHF. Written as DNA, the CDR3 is TGTGCCAGCAGTGAAGGCGGGGATCAGCCCCAGCATTTT.

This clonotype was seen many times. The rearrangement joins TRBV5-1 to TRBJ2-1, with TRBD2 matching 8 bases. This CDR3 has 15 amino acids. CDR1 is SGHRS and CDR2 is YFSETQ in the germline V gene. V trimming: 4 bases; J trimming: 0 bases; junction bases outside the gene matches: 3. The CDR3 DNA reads TGCGCCAGCAGCGAACTAGCGGTCTCCTACAATGAGCAGTTCTTC. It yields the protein CASSELAVSYNEQFF.

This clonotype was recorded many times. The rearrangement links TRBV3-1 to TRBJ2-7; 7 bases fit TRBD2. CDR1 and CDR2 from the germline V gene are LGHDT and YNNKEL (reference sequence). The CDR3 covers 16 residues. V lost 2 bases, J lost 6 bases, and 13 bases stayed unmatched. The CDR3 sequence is CASSQPLATSPGEQYF. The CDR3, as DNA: TGTGCCAGCAGCCAACCACTAGCGACTAGCCCTGGCGAGCAGTACTTC.

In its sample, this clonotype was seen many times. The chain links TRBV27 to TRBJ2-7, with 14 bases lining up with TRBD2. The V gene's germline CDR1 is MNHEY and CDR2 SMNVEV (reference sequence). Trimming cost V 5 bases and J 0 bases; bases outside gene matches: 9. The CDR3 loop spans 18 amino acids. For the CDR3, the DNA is TGTGCCAGCAGTCCGGGACTAGCGGGAGTAAGGAGCTCCTACGAGCAGTACTTC. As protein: CASSPGLAGVRSSYEQYF.

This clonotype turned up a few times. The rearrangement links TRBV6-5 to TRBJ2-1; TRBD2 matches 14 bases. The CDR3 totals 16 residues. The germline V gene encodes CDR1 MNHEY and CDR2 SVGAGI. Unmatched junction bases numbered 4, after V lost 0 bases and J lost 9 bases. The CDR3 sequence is CASSYSGLAGAVEQFF. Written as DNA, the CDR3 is TGTGCCAGCAGTTACTCGGGACTAGCGGGAGCAGTTGAGCAGTTCTTC.

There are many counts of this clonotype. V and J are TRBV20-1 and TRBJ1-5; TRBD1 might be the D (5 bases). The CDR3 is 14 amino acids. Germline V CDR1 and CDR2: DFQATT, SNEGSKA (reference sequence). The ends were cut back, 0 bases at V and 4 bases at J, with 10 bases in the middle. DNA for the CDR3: TGCAGTGCTAGAGATCTGGCAGGGAATCAGCCCCAGCATTTT. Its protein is CSARDLAGNQPQHF.

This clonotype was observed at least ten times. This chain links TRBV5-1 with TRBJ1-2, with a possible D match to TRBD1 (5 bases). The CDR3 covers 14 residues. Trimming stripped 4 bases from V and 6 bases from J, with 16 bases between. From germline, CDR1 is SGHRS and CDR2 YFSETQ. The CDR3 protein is CASSGTGFPHGYTF. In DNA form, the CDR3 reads TGCGCCAGCAGCGGGACCGGATTTCCCCATGGCTACACCTTC.

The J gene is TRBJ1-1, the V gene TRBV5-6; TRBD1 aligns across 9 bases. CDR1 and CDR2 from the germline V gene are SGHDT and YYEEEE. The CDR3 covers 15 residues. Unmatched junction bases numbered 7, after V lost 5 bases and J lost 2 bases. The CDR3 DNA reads TGTGCCAGCAGGCACTTACAGGGGGCTAACACTGAAGCTTTCTTT. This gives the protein CASRHLQGANTEAFF.

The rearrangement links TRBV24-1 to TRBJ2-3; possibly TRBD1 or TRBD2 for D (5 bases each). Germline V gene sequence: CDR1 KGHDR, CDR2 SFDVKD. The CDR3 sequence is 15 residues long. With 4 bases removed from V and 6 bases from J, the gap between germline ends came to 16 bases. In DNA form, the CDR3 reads TGTGCCACCAGTGACCAGAAGGGACCAACGGATACGCAGTATTTT. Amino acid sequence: CATSDQKGPTDTQYF.

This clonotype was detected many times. CDR3 sequence: CASSSPKRDTDTQYF. For the CDR3, the DNA is TGTGCCAGCAGCTCGCCGAAGCGGGACACAGATACGCAGTATTTT. The chain has TRBV7-9 and TRBJ2-3; 7 bases are a match to TRBD2. V was clipped by 4 bases and J by 2 bases; unmatched bases: 6. CDR1 SEHNR and CDR2 FQNEAQ come from the germline V gene (reference sequence). The CDR3 spans 15 residues.

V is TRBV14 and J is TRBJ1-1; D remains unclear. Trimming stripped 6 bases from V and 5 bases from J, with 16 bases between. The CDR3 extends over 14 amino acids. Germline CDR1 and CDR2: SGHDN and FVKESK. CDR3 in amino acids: CASSTYGAETEAFF. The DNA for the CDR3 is TGTGCCAGCAGTACCTACGGCGCCGAGACTGAAGCTTTCTTT. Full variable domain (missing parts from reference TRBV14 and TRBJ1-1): EAGVTQFPSHSVIEKGQTVTLRCDPISGHDNLYWYRRVMGKEIKFLLHFVKESKQDESGMPNNRFLAERTGGTYSTLKVQPAELEDSGVYFCASSTYGAETEAFFGQGTRLTVV.

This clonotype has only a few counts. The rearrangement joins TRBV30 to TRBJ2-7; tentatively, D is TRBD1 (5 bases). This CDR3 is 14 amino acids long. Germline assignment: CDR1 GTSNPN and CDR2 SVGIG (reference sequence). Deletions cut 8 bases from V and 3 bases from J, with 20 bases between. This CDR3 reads CALEPPTVYYEQYF. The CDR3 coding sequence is TGTGCCCTGGAACCCCCGACAGTTTACTACGAGCAGTACTTC.

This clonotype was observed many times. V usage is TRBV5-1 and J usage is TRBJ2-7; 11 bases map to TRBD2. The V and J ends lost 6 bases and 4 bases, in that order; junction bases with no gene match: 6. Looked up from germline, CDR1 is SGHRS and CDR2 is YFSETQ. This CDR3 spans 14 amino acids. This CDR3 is CASTVGLAAYEQYF. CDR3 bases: TGCGCCAGCACTGTGGGACTAGCGGCATACGAGCAGTACTTC.

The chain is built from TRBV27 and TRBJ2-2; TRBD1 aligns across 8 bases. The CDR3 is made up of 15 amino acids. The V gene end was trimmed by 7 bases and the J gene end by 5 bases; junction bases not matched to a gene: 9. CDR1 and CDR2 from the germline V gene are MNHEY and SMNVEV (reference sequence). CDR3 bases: TGTGCCAGCAACCGACAGGGGACAACGACCGGGGAGCTGTTTTTT. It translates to CASNRQGTTTGELFF.

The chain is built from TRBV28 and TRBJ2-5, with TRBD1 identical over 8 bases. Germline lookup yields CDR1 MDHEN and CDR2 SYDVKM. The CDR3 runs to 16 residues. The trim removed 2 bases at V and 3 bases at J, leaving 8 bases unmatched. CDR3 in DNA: TGTGCCAGCAGTTTAAGGCAGGGGGCGGAGGAAGAGACCCAGTACTTC. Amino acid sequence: CASSLRQGAEEETQYF.

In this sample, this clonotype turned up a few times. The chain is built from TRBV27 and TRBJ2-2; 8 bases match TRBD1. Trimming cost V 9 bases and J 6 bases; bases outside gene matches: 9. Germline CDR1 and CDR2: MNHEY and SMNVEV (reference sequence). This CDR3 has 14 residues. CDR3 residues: CASHTGGHSGELFF. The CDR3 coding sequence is TGTGCCAGTCACACAGGGGGGCACTCCGGGGAGCTGTTTTTT.

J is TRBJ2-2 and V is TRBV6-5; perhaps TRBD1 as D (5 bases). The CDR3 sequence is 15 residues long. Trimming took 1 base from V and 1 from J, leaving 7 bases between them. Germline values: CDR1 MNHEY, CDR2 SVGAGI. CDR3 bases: TGTGCCAGCAGTTACTTGCAGGGGAACACCGGGGAGCTGTTTTTT. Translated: CASSYLQGNTGELFF.

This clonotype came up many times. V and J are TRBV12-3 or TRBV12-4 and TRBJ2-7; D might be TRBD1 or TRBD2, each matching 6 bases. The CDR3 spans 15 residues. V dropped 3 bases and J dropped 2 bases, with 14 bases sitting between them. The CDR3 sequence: CASSFGEGGPYEQYF. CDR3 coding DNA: TGTGCCAGCAGTTTTGGGGAAGGGGGGCCCTACGAGCAGTACTTC.

CDR3 nucleotides: TGCGCCAGCAGCCAAGTTCAAGGGGCAGCCCAACTCTACGAGCAGTACTTC. Its protein product is CASSQVQGAAQLYEQYF. V is TRBV4-1 and J is TRBJ2-7, with D perhaps TRBD1 (5 bases). The germline gives CDR1 MGHRA, CDR2 YSYEKL. The V end lost 1 base, the J end lost 3 bases, and 19 bases lay between the germline ends. This CDR3 has 17 amino acids.

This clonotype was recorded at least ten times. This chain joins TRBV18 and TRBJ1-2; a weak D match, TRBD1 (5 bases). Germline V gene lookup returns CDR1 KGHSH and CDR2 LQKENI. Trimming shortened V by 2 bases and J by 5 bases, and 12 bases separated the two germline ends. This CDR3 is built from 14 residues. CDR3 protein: CASSPYPGQYGYTF. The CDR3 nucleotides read TGTGCCAGCTCACCATATCCGGGGCAGTATGGCTACACCTTC.

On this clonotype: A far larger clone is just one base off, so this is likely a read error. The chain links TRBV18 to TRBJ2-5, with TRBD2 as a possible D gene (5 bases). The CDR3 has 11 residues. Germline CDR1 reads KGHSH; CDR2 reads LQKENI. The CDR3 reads CASSRGETLYF. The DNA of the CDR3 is TGTGCCAGCTCACGGGGAGAGACCCTGTACTTC.